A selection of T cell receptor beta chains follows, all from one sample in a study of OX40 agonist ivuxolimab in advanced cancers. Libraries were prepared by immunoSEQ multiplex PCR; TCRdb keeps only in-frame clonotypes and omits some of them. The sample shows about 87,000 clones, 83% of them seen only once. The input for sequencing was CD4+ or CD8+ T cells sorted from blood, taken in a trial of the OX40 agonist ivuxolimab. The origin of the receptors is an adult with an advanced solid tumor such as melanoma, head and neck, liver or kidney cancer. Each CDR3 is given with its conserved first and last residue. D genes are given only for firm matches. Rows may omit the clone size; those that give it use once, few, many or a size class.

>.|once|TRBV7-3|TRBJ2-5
TGTGCCAGCAGCCCCCTTGGGGGATTTCAAGAGACCCAGTACTTC
CASSPLGGFQETQYF
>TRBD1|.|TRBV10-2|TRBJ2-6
TGCGCCAGCAGTGAGGGGACAGGAGGTGGGGCCAACGTCCTGACTTTC
CASSEGTGGGANVLTF
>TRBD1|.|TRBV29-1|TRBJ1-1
TGCAGCGTTAACAGGGGAGGGAACACTGAAGCTTTCTTT
CSVNRGGNTEAFF
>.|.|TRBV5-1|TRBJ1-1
TGCGCCAGCAGCTCGCAGATGGAAACTGAAGCTTTCTTT
CASSSQMETEAFF
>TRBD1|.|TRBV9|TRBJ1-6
TGTGCCAGCAGCGCTGATCTCACAGGGGATTCACCCCTCCACTTT
CASSADLTGDSPLHF
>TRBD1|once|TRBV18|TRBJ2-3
TGTGCCAGCTCACCACCTAGGGCGCAGGGGGCGAGGGATACGCAGTATTTT
CASSPPRAQGARDTQYF
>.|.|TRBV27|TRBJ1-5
TGTGCCAGCAGGACAAAGGGGGGGCAGCCCCAGCATTTT
CASRTKGGQPQHF
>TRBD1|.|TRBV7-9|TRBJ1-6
TGTGCCAGCAGCCAAGACTCCGGACAGGGGAATTCACCCCTCCACTTT
CASSQDSGQGNSPLHF
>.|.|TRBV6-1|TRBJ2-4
TGTGCCAGCAGTTCCTCGGGTTACATTCAGTACTTC
CASSSSGYIQYF
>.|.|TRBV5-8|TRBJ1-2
TGTGCCAGCAGCTTAGGAGGCTACACCTTC
CASSLGGYTF
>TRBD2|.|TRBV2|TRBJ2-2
TGTGCCAGCAGTGAACTAGCGGGGTATTTGGCCGGGGAGCTGTTTTTT
CASSELAGYLAGELFF
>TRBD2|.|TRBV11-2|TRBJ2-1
TGTGCCAGCAGCTTAGGACTAGCGGGTAGCTCCTACAATGAGCAGTTCTTC
CASSLGLAGSSYNEQFF
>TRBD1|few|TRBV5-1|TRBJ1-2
TGCGCCAGCAGCTTGGGGGACAGGGGTGGCTACACCTTC
CASSLGDRGGYTF
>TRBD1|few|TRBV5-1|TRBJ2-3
TGCGCCAGCAGCTTGGCCGGGACAGATAGCACAGATACGCAGTATTTT
CASSLAGTDSTDTQYF
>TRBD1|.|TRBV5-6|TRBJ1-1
TGTGCCAGCAGCTTGGCCGGGACAGCCGAAGCAGCGGAAGCTTTCTTT
CASSLAGTAEAAEAFF
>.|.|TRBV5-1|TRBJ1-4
TGCGCCAGCAGCTTGAATCGTAATGAAAAACTGTTTTTT
CASSLNRNEKLFF
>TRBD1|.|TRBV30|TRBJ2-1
TGTGCCTGGAGTCCGGGACAGGCTAACAATGAGCAGTTCTTC
CAWSPGQANNEQFF
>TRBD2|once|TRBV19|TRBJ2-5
TGTGCCAGTAGATCCCTAGCGGGGGCCAAATTAGAAGAGACCCAGTACTTC
CASRSLAGAKLEETQYF
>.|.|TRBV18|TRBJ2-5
TGTGCCAGCTCACCACCGGGACTGCAGGAGACCCAGTACTTC
CASSPPGLQETQYF
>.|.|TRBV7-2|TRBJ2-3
TGTGCCAGCAGCCGCGTCCCGGGACTTCTCACAGATACGCAGTATTTT
CASSRVPGLLTDTQYF
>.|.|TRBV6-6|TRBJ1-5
TGTGCCAGCAGTTCCAGACAGATCCAGCCCCAGCATTTT
CASSSRQIQPQHF
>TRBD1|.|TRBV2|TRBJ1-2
TGTGCCAGCTATGGACAGGGCCATGGCTACACCTTC
CASYGQGHGYTF
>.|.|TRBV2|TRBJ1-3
TGTGCCAGCGGGGCCCAGGCAGGCGTCTCTGGAAACACCATATATTTT
CASGAQAGVSGNTIYF
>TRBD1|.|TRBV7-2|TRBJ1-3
TGTGCCAGCAGCGCACGCTCCGGGACAGGGGTCCTCTCTGGAAACACCATATATTTT
CASSARSGTGVLSGNTIYF
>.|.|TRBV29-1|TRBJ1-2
TGCAGCGTTGAAGGACAGTCACTCTATGGCTACACCTTC
CSVEGQSLYGYTF
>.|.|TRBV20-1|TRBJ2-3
TGCAGTCCTATGGGTGGAGATACGCAGTATTTT
CSPMGGDTQYF
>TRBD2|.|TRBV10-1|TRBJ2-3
TGCGCCAGCAGTGAGATTCCCGCGGGGGGGGCGTCGGATACGCAGTATTTT
CASSEIPAGGASDTQYF
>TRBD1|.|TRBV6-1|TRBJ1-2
TGTGCCAGCAGATCCGGGACAGCCTATGGCTACACCTTC
CASRSGTAYGYTF
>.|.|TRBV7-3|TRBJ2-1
TGTGCCAGCAGCCCCGGGGGTAGCTACAATGAGCAGTTCTTC
CASSPGGSYNEQFF
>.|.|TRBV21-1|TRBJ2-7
TGTGCCAGCAGCCAACATTACGAGCAGTACTTC
CASSQHYEQYF
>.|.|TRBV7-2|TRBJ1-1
TGTGCCAGCAGCCCCGGACAGTTCCCTGAAGCTTTCTTT
CASSPGQFPEAFF
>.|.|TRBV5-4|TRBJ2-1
TGTGCCAGCAGCTTGGGATCCCCGAGGGCCTACAATGAGCAGTTCTTC
CASSLGSPRAYNEQFF
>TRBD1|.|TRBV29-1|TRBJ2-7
TGCAGCGCGACAGGGGACACCTACGAGCAGTACTTC
CSATGDTYEQYF
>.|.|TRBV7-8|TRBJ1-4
TGTGCCAGCAGCTTTGGGGGGCTAGCTGAAAAACTGTTTTTT
CASSFGGLAEKLFF
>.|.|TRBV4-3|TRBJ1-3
TGCGCCAGCAGCCAAGGACGGGACCCTGGAAACACCATATATTTT
CASSQGRDPGNTIYF
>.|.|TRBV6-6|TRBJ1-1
TGTGCCAGCAGTACCCCTTTGGGAGGGGCGAACACTGAAGCTTTCTTT
CASSTPLGGANTEAFF
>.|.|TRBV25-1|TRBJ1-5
TGTGCCAGCTCACGGACCCGGAGGTTAGGTCAGCCCCAGCATTTT
CASSRTRRLGQPQHF
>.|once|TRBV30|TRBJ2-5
TGTGCCTGGAGCGGCGACTCCACCGGGAGAGAGACCCAGTACTTC
CAWSGDSTGRETQYF
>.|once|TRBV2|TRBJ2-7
TGTGCCAGCAACCTACGGGGCTACTACGAGCAGTACTTC
CASNLRGYYEQYF
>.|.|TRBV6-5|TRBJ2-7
TGTGCCAGCAGTTACTCCCCCCTACAGGGCTACGAGCAGTACTTC
CASSYSPLQGYEQYF
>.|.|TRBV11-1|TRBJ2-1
TGTGCCAGCAGCTTAGAGGCTCGATTCTACAATGAGCAGTTCTTC
CASSLEARFYNEQFF
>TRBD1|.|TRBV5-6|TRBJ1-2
TGTGCCAGCAGCCGCGAAACAGGGGCTGGCTACACCTTC
CASSRETGAGYTF
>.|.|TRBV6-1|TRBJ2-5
TGTGCCAGCAGTGAAGGTCTCCGGCGGCAAGAGACCCAGTACTTC
CASSEGLRRQETQYF
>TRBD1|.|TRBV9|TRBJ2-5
TGTGCCAGCAGCGTCGACAGGGGGCGTGAGACCCAGTACTTC
CASSVDRGRETQYF
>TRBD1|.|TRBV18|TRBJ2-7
TGTGCCAGCTCACTAAGAGCCGGGACAGATTACGAGCAGTACTTC
CASSLRAGTDYEQYF
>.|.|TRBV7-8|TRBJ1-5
TGTGCCAGCAGCTTTAGAGACGGGAAGAATCAGCCTCAGCATTTT
CASSFRDGKNQPQHF
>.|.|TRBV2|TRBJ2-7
TGTGCCAGCCGAAGGACACAGAGCTCCTACGAGCAGTACTTC
CASRRTQSSYEQYF
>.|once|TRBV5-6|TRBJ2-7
TGTGCCAGCAGCTTGGCCTCCCTACAGGTCCACTTC
CASSLASLQVHF
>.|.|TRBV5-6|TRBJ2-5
TGTGCCAGCAGGAAACGGGGGAGACAAGAGACCCAGTACTTC
CASRKRGRQETQYF
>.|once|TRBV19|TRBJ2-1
TGTGCCAGTAGCCACGGACAGCGGGATGAGCAGTTCTTC
CASSHGQRDEQFF
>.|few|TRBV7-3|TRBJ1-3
TGTGCCAGCAGCCCGGGAGGGGGTGCAAACACCATATATTTT
CASSPGGGANTIYF
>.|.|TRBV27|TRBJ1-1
TGTGCCAGCAGCCCTGGGGACCGGCCAAGATTTGAAGCTTTCTTT
CASSPGDRPRFEAFF
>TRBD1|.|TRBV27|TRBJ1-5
TGTGCCAGCGGACCCAGGGGGTATGGCAATCAGCCCCAGCATTTT
CASGPRGYGNQPQHF
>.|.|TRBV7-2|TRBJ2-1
TGTGCCAGCAGCCAGAGTGGGGAGCAGTTCTTC
CASSQSGEQFF
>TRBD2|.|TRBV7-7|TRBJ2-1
TGTGCTAGCAGCTTAGCCGAAGGACTAGCGGGGGGTAATGAGCAGTTCTTC
CASSLAEGLAGGNEQFF
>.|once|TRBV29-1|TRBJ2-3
TGCAGCGTTGAACGGGGCTTAACAGATACGCAGTATTTT
CSVERGLTDTQYF
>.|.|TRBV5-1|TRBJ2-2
TGCGCCAGCAGCTTGTCAGGACAGAGGAACACCGGGGAGCTGTTTTTT
CASSLSGQRNTGELFF
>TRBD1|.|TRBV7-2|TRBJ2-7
TGTGCCAGCAGCTTAGCCCCCCAGGGGGCATCCCCGAGGGAGCAGTACTTC
CASSLAPQGASPREQYF
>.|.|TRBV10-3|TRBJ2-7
TGTGCCATCACTCCCCTCCCCCGGGCTGAGCAGTACTTC
CAITPLPRAEQYF
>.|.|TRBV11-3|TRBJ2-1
TGTGCCAGCAGCTTAGATGGGGTGGGAAGGACATTTGGTATCAATGAGCAGTTCTTC
CASSLDGVGRTFGINEQFF